This T cell receptor (beta chain) was retrieved from a study of blood T cells in healthy people across ages. General observations from the study: TCR beta diversity tracked closely with naive T cell percentage. Roughly linearly, TCR beta diversity per million T cells fell as age increased.

Primed by a sample-barcoded 5' primer and a J-beta primer mix, a second PCR proceeded for about 6 to 11 cycles. TCRdb ran MiXCR on the 5' RACE reads and lists one entry per CDR3 protein. The sample consists of about 2 million distinct CDR3 sequences, just under 50% of them appearing once. This CDR3 is 18 amino acids long. J gave up 0 bases and V 7 bases, and 14 bases lay outside the gene matches. Germline CDR1 and CDR2: MNHEY and SVGAGI. As to this clonotype: The antigen is undetermined.

Sample: blood. V usage is TRBV6-5 and J usage is TRBJ1-5; 8 nucleotides match TRBD1. The receptor was isolated from a woman in her thirties or forties in good health. The CDR3 spells CASIFRAGGTYSNQPQHF. In nucleotides, the CDR3 is TGTGCCAGCATTTTTCGGGCAGGGGGCACATATAGCAATCAGCCCCAGCATTTT.